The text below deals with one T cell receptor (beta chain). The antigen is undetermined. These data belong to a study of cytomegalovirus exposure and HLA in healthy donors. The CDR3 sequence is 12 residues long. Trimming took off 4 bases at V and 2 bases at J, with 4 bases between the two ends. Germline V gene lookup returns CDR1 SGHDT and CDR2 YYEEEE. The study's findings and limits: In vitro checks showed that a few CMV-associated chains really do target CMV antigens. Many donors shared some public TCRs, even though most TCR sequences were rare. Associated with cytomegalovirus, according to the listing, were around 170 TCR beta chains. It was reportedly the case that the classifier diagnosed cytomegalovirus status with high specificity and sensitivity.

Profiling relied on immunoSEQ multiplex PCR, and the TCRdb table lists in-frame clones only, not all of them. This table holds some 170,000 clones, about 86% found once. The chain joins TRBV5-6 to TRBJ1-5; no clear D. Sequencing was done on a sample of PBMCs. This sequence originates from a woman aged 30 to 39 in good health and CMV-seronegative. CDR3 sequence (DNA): TGTGCCAGCAGCGCTGGCAATCAGCCCCAGCATTTT. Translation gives CASSAGNQPQHF.